This TCR beta chain came from a study of T-cell reconstitution after alpha-beta-depleted transplantation in children. Of note for this clonotype: Its cognate antigen is unknown. Just one base apart from a much larger clone, this may be a read error.

Molecular barcoding with unique molecular identifiers was used for the TCRbeta library. TCRdb ran MiXCR on the PCR reads and lists one entry per CDR3 protein. The table includes about 190,000 distinct CDR3 sequences, around 10% detected once. Study results and limitations: Several hundred rapidly expanded clones from non-depleted graft cells reportedly supplied alpha-beta T cells about two months post-transplant. For some patients, TCRbeta diversity was high at day 60 because of recipient T cells and thymic progenitors that survived.

CDR3 length: 15 amino acids. The V end was cut by 4 bases, the J end by 0 bases, with 12 bases between. This rearrangement joins TRBV12-3 or TRBV12-4 to TRBJ1-1, with a possible D match to TRBD1 (5 bases). The sequenced sample was PBMCs, obtained before TCRalphabeta/CD19-depleted stem cell transplant. The sequence derives from a boy aged 2 to 9 with acute myeloid leukemia, due to receive a stem cell transplant. The CDR3 is CASSSGGAMNTEAFF. For the CDR3, the DNA is TGTGCCAGCAGTTCGGGAGGGGCTATGAACACTGAAGCTTTCTTT.